This T cell receptor beta chain stems from a study of T cells in Graves' hyperthyroidism and ophthalmopathy. Across the whole study: Before treatment of any kind, peripheral blood was taken at initial diagnosis.

RNA transcripts yielded amplified TCR beta CDR3 regions. TCR CDR3 regions were first amplified by RT-PCR with HTBI primers. One entry per CDR3 protein results from TCRdb running MiXCR on the multiplex PCR reads. The sample shows about 360,000 distinct CDR3 sequences, roughly 25% of them seen only once. Study-level findings and limits: Peripheral blood also featured most of the thyroid clonotypes expanded above 0.001.

In patients aged 18 to 65, hyperthyroidism was newly diagnosed, with duration under 2 months. Each diagnosis drew on symptoms, thyroxine, TRAb, thyroid ultrasound and orbital computed tomography findings. This clonotype was found a few times. What it recognizes is unknown. The germline V gene encodes CDR1 MDHEN and CDR2 SYDVKM. The CDR3 contains 13 residues. The ends were cut back, 3 bases at V and 9 bases at J, with 15 bases in the middle. The sequenced sample was blood. This sequence was found in a man between 45 and 60 years old with Graves' hyperthyroidism. The chain carries TRBV28 and TRBJ2-7, with D perhaps being TRBD1 or TRBD2 (6 bases each). The CDR3 loop reads CASSLGLGGWQYF. CDR3 in DNA: TGTGCCAGCAGTTTGGGGCTGGGGGGCTGGCAGTACTTC.